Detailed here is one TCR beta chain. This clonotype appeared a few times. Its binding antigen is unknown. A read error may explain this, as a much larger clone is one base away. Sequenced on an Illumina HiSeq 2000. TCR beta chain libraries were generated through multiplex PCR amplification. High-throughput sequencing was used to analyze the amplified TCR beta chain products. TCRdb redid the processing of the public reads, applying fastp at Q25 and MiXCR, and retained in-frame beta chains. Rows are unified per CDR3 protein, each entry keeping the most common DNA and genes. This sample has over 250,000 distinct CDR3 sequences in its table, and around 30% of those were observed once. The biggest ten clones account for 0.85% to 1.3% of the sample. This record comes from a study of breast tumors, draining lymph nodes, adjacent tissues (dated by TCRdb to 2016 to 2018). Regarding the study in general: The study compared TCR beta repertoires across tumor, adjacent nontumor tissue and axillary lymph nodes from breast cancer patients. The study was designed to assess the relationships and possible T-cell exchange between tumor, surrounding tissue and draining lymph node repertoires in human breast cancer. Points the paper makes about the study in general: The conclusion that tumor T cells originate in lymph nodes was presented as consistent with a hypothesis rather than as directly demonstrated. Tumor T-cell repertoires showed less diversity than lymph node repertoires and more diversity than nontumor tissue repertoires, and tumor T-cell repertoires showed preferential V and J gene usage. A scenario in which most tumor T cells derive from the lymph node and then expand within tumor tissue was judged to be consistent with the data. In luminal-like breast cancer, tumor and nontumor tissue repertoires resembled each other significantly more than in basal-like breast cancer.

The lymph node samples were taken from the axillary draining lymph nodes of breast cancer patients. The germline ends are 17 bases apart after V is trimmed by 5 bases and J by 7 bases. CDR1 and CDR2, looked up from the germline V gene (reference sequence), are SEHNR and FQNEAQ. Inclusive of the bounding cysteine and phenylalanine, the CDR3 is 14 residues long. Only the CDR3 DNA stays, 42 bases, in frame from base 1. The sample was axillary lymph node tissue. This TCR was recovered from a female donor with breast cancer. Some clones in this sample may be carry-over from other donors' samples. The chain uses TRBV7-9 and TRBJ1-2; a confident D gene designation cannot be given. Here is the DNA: TGTGCCAGCAGCCTCGCCGGACTAGCCAGTGGCTACACCTTC. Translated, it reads CASSLAGLASGYTF.